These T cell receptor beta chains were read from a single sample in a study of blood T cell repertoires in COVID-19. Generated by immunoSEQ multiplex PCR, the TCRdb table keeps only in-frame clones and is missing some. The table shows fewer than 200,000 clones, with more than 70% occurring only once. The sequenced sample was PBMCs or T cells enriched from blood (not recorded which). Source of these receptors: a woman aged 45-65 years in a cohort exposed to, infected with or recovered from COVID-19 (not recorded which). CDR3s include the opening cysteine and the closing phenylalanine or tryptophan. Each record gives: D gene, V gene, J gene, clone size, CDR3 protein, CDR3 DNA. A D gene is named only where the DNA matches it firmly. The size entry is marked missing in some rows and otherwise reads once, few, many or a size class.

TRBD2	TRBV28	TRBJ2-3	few	CASTSPSLEDDSGGYTDTQYF	TGTGCCAGCACGAGCCCCTCCCTCGAGGACGATAGCGGGGGGTACACAGATACGCAGTATTTT
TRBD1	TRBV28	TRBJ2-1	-	CASTPPGDRVFNEQFF	TGTGCCAGCACCCCCCCCGGGGACAGGGTGTTCAATGAGCAGTTCTTC
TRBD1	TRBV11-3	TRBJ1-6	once	CASSWDRDSPLHF	TGTGCCAGCAGTTGGGACAGGGACTCACCCCTCCACTTT
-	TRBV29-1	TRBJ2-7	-	CSVGGGSYEQYF	TGCAGCGTTGGTGGCGGGTCCTACGAGCAGTACTTC
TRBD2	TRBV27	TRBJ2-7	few	CASSSPVGTSGRVDYEQYF	TGTGCCAGCAGTTCCCCGGTAGGGACTAGCGGGAGGGTCGACTACGAGCAGTACTTC
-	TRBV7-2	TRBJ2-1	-	CASSHRGLAGNEQFF	TGTGCCAGCAGCCATAGAGGTCTAGCCGGCAATGAGCAGTTCTTC
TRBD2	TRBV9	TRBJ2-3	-	CASSVIAGVEADTQYF	TGTGCCAGCAGCGTAATAGCGGGAGTGGAGGCAGATACGCAGTATTTT
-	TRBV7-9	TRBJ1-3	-	CASRLGGLGNTIYF	TGTGCCAGCAGGTTGGGGGGCTTAGGAAACACCATATATTTT
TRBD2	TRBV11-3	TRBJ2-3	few	CASSPGTSSTDTQYF	TGTGCCAGCAGCCCGGGGACTAGCTCGACAGATACGCAGTATTTT
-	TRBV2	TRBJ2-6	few	CASRQENSGANVLTF	TGTGCCAGTAGACAGGAGAACTCTGGGGCCAACGTCCTGACTTTC
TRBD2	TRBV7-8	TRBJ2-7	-	CASSFLLAASSYEQYF	TGTGCCAGCAGCTTCCTACTAGCGGCTAGCTCCTACGAGCAGTACTTC
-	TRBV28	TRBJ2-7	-	CASSLTAPYEQYF	TGTGCCAGCAGTTTAACAGCTCCCTACGAGCAGTACTTC
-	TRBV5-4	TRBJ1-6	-	CASSRQDYNSPLHF	TGTGCCAGCAGCCGACAGGACTATAATTCACCCCTCCACTTT
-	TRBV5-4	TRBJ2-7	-	CASSFAGGNPYEQYF	TGTGCCAGCAGCTTCGCCGGGGGAAACCCCTACGAGCAGTACTTC
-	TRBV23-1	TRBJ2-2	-	CASTRRNHCTGELFF	TGCGCCAGCACCCGAAGAAACCACTGCACCGGGGAGCTGTTTTTT
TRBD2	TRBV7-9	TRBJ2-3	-	CASSLGLVGDTQYF	TGTGCCAGCAGCCTGGGACTAGTTGGGGATACGCAGTATTTT
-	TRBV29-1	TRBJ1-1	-	CSVGQSFRGTLEAFF	TGCAGCGTTGGACAAAGTTTTAGGGGAACCCTTGAAGCTTTCTTT
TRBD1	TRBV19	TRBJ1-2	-	CASSIFLRDSFYGYTF	TGTGCCAGTAGTATATTTTTACGGGACAGCTTCTATGGCTACACCTTC
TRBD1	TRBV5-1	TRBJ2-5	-	CASRGTGQETQYF	TGCGCCAGCAGAGGGACAGGGCAAGAGACCCAGTACTTC
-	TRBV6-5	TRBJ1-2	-	CASSYSRGHNYGYTF	TGTGCCAGCAGTTACTCGCGAGGGCATAACTATGGCTACACCTTC
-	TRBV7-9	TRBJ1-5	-	CASSLGRQGTSNQHF	TGTGCCAGCAGCTTAGGTCGGCAGGGGACAAGTAACCAGCATTTT
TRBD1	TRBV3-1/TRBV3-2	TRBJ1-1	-	CASSQAGGTEAFF	TGTGCCAGCAGCCAAGCAGGGGGGACTGAAGCTTTCTTT
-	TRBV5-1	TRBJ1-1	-	CASSLSPNTEAFF	TGCGCCAGCAGCTTGTCTCCGAACACTGAAGCTTTCTTT
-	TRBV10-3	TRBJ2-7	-	CATAGSSYEQYF	TGTGCCACAGCAGGCAGCTCCTACGAGCAGTACTTC
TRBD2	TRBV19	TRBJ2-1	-	CASKQESTLAGGRNNEQFF	TGTGCCAGTAAGCAGGAATCGACCCTAGCGGGGGGTCGAAACAATGAGCAGTTCTTC
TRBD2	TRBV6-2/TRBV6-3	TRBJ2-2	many	CASSPRLASNTGELFF	TGTGCCAGCAGCCCTAGACTAGCGTCGAACACCGGGGAGCTGTTTTTT
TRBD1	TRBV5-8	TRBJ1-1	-	CATESGGAWTEAFF	TGTGCCACCGAGTCAGGGGGCGCATGGACTGAAGCTTTCTTT
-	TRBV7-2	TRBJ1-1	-	CASSSQENTEAFF	TGTGCCAGCAGCTCCCAGGAGAACACTGAAGCTTTCTTT
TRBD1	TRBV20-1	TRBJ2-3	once	CSASSLGTGKDTQYF	TGCAGTGCCAGTTCCCTCGGGACAGGGAAAGATACGCAGTATTTT
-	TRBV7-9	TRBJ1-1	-	CASSSLGGGFTEAFF	TGTGCCAGCAGCTCACTGGGAGGGGGATTCACTGAAGCTTTCTTT
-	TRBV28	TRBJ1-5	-	CASSLNSGARQPQHF	TGTGCCAGCAGTTTAAACTCAGGGGCGCGGCAGCCCCAGCATTTT
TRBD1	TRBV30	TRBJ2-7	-	CAWSVGQGFYEQYF	TGTGCCTGGAGTGTCGGACAGGGCTTCTACGAGCAGTACTTC
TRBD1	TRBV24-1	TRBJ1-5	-	CATSDGTGTNQPQHF	TGTGCCACCAGTGATGGGACAGGGACCAATCAGCCCCAGCATTTT
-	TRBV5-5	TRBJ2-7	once	CASSLWAVTYEQYF	TGTGCCAGCAGCTTGTGGGCCGTGACCTACGAGCAGTACTTC
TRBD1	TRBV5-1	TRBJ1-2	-	CATAVGGAGGGRNANYGYTF	TGCGCCACCGCGGTAGGGGGCGCGGGAGGTGGCAGAAACGCTAACTATGGCTACACCTTC
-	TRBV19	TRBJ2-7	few	CASSAPDTLGREQYF	TGTGCCAGTAGTGCCCCGGACACCCTAGGGAGGGAGCAGTACTTC
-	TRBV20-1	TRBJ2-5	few	CSALTRETQYF	TGCAGTGCCCTCACGCGAGAGACCCAGTACTTC
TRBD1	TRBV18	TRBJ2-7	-	CASSILDRGLSEQYF	TGTGCCAGCTCAATCTTGGACAGGGGTCTATCCGAGCAGTACTTC
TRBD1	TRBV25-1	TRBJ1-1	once	CASRLGQKNTEAFF	TGTGCCAGCAGGCTGGGACAGAAGAACACTGAAGCTTTCTTT
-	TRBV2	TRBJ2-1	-	CASSVYMPPGEQFF	TGTGCCAGCAGTGTATACATGCCCCCTGGTGAGCAGTTCTTC
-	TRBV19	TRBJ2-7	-	CASSIGTHPVYEQYF	TGTGCCAGTAGTATTGGGACACACCCTGTCTACGAGCAGTACTTC